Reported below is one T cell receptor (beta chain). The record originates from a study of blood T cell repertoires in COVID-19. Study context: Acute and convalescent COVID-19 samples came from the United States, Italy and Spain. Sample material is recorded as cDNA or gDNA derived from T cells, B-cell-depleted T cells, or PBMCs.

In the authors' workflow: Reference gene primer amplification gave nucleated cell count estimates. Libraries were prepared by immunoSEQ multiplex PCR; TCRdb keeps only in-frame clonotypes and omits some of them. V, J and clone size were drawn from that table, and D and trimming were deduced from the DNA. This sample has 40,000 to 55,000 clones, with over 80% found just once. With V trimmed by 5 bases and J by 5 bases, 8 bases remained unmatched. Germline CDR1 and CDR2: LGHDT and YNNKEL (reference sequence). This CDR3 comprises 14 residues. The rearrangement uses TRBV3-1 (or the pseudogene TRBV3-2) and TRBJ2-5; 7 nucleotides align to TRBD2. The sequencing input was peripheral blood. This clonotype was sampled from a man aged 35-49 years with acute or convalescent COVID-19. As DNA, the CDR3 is TGTGCCAGCAGCTGGAGAGCGGGAATTGAGACCCAGTACTTC. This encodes CASSWRAGIETQYF.